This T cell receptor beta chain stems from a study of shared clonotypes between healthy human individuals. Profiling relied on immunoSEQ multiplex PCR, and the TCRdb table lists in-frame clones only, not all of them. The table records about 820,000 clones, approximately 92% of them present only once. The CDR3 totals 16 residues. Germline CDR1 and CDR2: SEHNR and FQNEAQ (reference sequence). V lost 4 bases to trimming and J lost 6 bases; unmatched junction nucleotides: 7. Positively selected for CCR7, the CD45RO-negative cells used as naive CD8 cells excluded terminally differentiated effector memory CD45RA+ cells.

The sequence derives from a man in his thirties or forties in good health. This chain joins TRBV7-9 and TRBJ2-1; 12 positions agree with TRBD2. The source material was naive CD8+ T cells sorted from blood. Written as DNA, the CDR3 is TGTGCCAGCAGCTCCCCCCTAGCGGGAGGGATCAATGAGCAGTTCTTC. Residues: CASSSPLAGGINEQFF.